The T cell receptor beta chain described here comes from a study of cytomegalovirus exposure and HLA in healthy donors. For this clone: Its matching antigen is unknown.

Amplification used 60 Vbeta primers and 13 Jbeta primers. Sequenced by immunoSEQ multiplex PCR; TCRdb stores in-frame clones only, minus some. This sample yields 90,000 to 120,000 clones, of which about 74% are seen a single time; roughly 15% belongs to the top ten. The CDR3 extends over 16 amino acids. The germline gives CDR1 LGHNT, CDR2 FRNRAP. V was clipped by 7 bases and J by 0 bases; unmatched bases: 7. Overall study findings and caveats: In a later analysis, parvovirus B19, influenza, CMV and Epstein-Barr virus appeared linked to several top co-occurrence clusters. Later analysis placed DRB1 highest and HLA-C lowest in TCR association rates, which differed by HLA locus. Rarity characterized most TCR sequences, yet some public TCRs appeared in many donors.

The origin of this receptor is a woman between 40 and 50 years old in good health and CMV-seropositive. The sample was PBMCs. The V call is TRBV12-5, the J call TRBJ2-1; 9 bases line up with TRBD2. CDR3 in amino acids: CASARLAGSSYNEQFF. The CDR3 nucleotides are TGTGCTAGTGCTCGCCTAGCGGGGAGCTCCTACAATGAGCAGTTCTTC.